These 8 T cell receptor beta chains originate from one sample sequenced in a study of beta chain features in type 1 diabetes. Points from the study as a whole: Shorter TCRB CDR3s, moderately but significantly so, were found in Type 1 diabetes patients in all four CD4+ subsets.

Sequencing targeted expressed TCRB transcripts, as all isolated RNA had been reverse transcribed. TCRdb keeps only in-frame clones here, not all; method: immunoSEQ multiplex PCR. This table has about 150,000 clones, approximately 8% appearing once. Their target antigens are unknown. The sample taken for sequencing was central memory CD4+ T cells from blood. The receptor source for this set is a woman aged 40 to 55 with type 1 diabetes.

This clone was detected only a few times. V usage is TRBV18 and J usage is TRBJ1-1, with 7 bases fitting TRBD1. The germline gives CDR1 KGHSH, CDR2 LQKENI. The trim removed 4 bases at V and 6 bases at J, leaving 11 bases unmatched. The CDR3 is 15 residues long. The CDR3 protein is CASSLTTGVPPEAFF. CDR3 sequence (DNA): TGTGCCAGCTCACTAACAACAGGGGTCCCTCCTGAAGCTTTCTTT. The entire variable domain, with the rest obtained from reference TRBV18 and TRBJ1-1, is as follows: NAGVMQNPRHLVRRRGQEARLRCSPMKGHSHVYWYRQLPEEGLKFMVYLQKENIIDESGMPKERFSAEFPKEGPSILRIQQVVRGDSAAYFCASSLTTGVPPEAFFGQGTRLTVV.

This clone was observed a handful of times. Other nucleotide sequences from this sample produce the same CDR3. The chain combines TRBV7-3 with TRBJ2-3, with 7 bases identical to TRBD2. The CDR3 has 14 residues. Germline V gives CDR1 SGHTA, CDR2 FQGTGA. Germline trimming cut 1 base from V and 4 bases from J; bases unmatched to any gene: 2. The DNA of the CDR3 is TGTGCCAGCAGCTTAAACGCGGGGGCAGATACGCAGTATTTT. Residues: CASSLNAGADTQYF.

The V gene is TRBV9, the J gene TRBJ1-1; 7 nucleotides agree with TRBD1. Germline V gene lookup returns CDR1 SGDLS and CDR2 YYNGEE. V shed 4 bases and J 0 bases; nucleotides not matched to a gene: 15. The CDR3 sequence is 18 residues long. The CDR3 DNA reads TGTGCCAGCAGCTCACGGGCTTCCAGGGGACAGATGAACACTGAAGCTTTCTTT. Amino acids: CASSSRASRGQMNTEAFF.

The chain links TRBV2 to TRBJ2-3; 8 bases match TRBD2. Germline V gene data show CDR1 as SNHLY and CDR2 as FYNNEI. Trimming removed 6 bases from V and 5 bases from J; junction bases left unmatched: 7. The CDR3 spans 14 residues. The CDR3: CASSAGGGGDTQYF. The CDR3 DNA follows: TGTGCCAGCAGCGCGGGGGGCGGTGGAGATACGCAGTATTTT. Full variable domain (missing parts from reference TRBV2 and TRBJ2-3): EPEVTQTPSHQVTQMGQEVILRCVPISNHLYFYWYRQILGQKVEFLVSFYNNEISEKSEIFDDQFSVERPDGSNFTLKIRSTKLEDSAMYFCASSAGGGGDTQYFGPGTRLTVL.

A few counts support this clone. The chain is built from TRBV6-5 and TRBJ1-3, with TRBD1 as a possible D gene (5 bases). CDR1 and CDR2 from the germline V gene are MNHEY and SVGAGI. Trimming removed 5 bases from V and 5 bases from J, with 16 bases in between. The CDR3 consists of 15 residues. Written as DNA, the CDR3 is TGTGCCAGCAGTGCGGGACTTGACTTTCGAAACACCATATATTTT. Protein sequence: CASSAGLDFRNTIYF.

The chain carries TRBV18 and TRBJ2-5, with a possible D match to TRBD2 (5 bases). The CDR3 length is 15 residues. CDR1 and CDR2 (germline): KGHSH, LQKENI. V was pared by 6 bases and J by 4 bases, with 18 bases between. CDR3 nucleotides: TGTGCCAGCTCGTACGACTTAGCGCGGACAGAGACCCAGTACTTC. Protein product: CASSYDLARTETQYF. The full variable domain, rest sourced from reference TRBV18 and TRBJ2-5, is NAGVMQNPRHLVRRRGQEARLRCSPMKGHSHVYWYRQLPEEGLKFMVYLQKENIIDESGMPKERFSAEFPKEGPSILRIQQVVRGDSAAYFCASSYDLARTETQYFGPGTRLLVL.

Only a few counts were recorded for this clone. This chain connects TRBV19 to TRBJ2-2; TRBD1 is a possible D gene (6 bases). Looked up from germline, CDR1 is LNHDA and CDR2 is SQIVND (reference sequence). The CDR3 is 14 residues long. V shed 9 bases and J shed 0 bases, with 11 bases lying between them. CDR3 DNA sequence: TGTGCCAGCCGGGGACAAGCGAACACCGGGGAGCTGTTTTTT. Translating gives CASRGQANTGELFF.

The chain is built from TRBV5-1 and TRBJ2-5, with 9 nucleotides matching TRBD2. J gave up 5 bases and V 6 bases, and 11 bases lay outside the gene matches. From germline, CDR1 is SGHRS and CDR2 YFSETQ. CDR3 length: 15 residues. CDR3 protein: CASTLGGSGGETQYF. CDR3 bases: TGCGCCAGCACCCTGGGCGGTAGCGGGGGTGAGACCCAGTACTTC.